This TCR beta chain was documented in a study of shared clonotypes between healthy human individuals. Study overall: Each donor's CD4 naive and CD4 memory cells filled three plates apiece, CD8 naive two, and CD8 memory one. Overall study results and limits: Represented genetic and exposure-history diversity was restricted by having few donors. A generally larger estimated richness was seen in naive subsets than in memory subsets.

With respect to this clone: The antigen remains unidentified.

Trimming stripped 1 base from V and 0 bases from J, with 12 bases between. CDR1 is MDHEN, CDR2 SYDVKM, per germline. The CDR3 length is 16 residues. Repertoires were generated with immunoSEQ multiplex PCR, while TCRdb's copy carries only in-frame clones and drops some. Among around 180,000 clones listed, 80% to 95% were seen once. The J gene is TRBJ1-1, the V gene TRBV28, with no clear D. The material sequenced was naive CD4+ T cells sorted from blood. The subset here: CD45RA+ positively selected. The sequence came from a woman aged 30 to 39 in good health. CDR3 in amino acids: CASSLLGSNMNTEAFF. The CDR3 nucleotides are TGTGCCAGCAGTTTATTAGGCAGTAACATGAACACTGAAGCTTTCTTT. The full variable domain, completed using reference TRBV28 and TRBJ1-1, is DVKVTQSSRYLVKRTGEKVFLECVQDMDHENMFWYRQDPGLGLRLIYFSYDVKMKEKGDIPEGYSVSREKKERFSLILESASTNQTSMYLCASSLLGSNMNTEAFFGQGTRLTVV.